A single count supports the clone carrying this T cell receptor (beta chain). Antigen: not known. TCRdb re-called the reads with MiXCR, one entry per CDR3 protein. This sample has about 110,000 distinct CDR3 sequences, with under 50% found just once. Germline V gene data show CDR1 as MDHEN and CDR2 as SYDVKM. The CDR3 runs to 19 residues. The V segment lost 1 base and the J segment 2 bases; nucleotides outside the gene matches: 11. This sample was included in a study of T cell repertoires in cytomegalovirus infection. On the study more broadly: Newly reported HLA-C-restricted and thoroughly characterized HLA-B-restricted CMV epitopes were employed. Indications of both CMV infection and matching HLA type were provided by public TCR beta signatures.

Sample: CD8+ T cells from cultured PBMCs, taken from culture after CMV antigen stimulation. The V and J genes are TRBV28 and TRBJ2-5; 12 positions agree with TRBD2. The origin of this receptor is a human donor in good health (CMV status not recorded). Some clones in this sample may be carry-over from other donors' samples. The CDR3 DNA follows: TGTGCCAGCAGTTTATTGGGGCTAGCGGGGGGGCCGGGTCAAGAGACCCAGTACTTC. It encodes CASSLLGLAGGPGQETQYF. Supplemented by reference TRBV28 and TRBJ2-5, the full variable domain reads DVKVTQSSRYLVKRTGEKVFLECVQDMDHENMFWYRQDPGLGLRLIYFSYDVKMKEKGDIPEGYSVSREKKERFSLILESASTNQTSMYLCASSLLGLAGGPGQETQYFGPGTRLLVL.